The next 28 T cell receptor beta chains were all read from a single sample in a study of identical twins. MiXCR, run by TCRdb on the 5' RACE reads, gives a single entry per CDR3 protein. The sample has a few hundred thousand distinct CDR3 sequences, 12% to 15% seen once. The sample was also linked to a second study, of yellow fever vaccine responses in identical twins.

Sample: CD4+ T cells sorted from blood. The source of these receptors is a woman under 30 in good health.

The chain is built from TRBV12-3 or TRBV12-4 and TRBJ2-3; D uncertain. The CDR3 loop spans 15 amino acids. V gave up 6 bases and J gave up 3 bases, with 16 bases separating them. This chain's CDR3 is CASRSAGAGTDTQYF. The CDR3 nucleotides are TGTGCCAGCAGATCCGCTGGAGCTGGGACAGATACGCAGTATTTT.

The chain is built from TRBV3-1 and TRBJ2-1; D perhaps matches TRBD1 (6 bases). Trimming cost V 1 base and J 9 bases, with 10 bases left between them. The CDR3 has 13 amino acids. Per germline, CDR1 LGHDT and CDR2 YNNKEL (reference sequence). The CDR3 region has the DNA TGTGCCAGCAGCCAAGGAACAGGGTCTGAGCAGTTCTTC. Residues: CASSQGTGSEQFF.

The CDR3 is CSALGTPPSTDTQYF. The CDR3 DNA is TGCAGCGCCTTGGGGACTCCACCTAGCACAGATACGCAGTATTTT. This chain connects TRBV29-1 to TRBJ2-3; TRBD2 is a possible D gene (6 bases). The V end was cut by 7 bases, the J end by 0 bases, with 17 bases between. Germline CDR1 is SQVTM and CDR2 is ANQGSEA. CDR3 length equals 15 residues.

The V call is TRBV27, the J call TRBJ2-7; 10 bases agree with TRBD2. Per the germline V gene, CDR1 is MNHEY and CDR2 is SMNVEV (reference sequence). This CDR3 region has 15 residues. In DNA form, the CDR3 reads TGTGCGGTGGGGGGTGGGCTAGCGGGAGCCTACGAGCAGTACTTC. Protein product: CAVGGGLAGAYEQYF.

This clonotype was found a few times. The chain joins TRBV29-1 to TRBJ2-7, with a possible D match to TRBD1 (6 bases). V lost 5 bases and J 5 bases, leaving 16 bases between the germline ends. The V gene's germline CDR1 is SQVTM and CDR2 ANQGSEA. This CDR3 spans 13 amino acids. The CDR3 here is CSVRPDRRDEQYF. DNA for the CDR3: TGCAGCGTTCGTCCGGACAGACGAGACGAGCAGTACTTC.

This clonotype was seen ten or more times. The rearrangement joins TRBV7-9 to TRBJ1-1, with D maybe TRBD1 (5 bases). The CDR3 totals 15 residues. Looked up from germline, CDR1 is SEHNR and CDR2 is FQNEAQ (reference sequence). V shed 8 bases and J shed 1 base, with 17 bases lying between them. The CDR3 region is CASWSTGDENTEAFF. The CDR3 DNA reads TGTGCCAGCTGGTCCACGGGGGATGAGAACACTGAAGCTTTCTTT.

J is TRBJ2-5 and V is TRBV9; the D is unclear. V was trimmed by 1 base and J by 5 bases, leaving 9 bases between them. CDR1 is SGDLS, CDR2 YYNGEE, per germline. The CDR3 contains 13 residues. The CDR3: CASSVTSQETQYF. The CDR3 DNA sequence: TGTGCCAGCAGCGTAACGTCCCAGGAGACCCAGTACTTC. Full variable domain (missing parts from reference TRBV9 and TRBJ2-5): DSGVTQTPKHLITATGQRVTLRCSPRSGDLSVYWYQQSLDQGLQFLIQYYNGEERAKGNILERFSAQQFPDLHSELNLSSLELGDSALYFCASSVTSQETQYFGPGTRLLVL.

In DNA, the CDR3 is TGCGCCAGCAGCGACAGCGCCTACAATGAGCAGTTCTTC. It codes for CASSDSAYNEQFF. V usage is TRBV5-1 and J usage is TRBJ2-1, with TRBD1 as a possible D gene (5 bases). The V end was cut by 4 bases, the J end by 2 bases, with 7 bases between. This CDR3 is built from 13 residues. Germline V CDR1 and CDR2: SGHRS, YFSETQ.

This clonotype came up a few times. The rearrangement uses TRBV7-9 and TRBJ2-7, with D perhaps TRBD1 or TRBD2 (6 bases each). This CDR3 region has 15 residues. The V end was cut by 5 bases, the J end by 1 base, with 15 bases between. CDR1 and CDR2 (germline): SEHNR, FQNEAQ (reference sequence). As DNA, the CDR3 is TGTGCCAGCAGCCCAGAGGGGGGCGCTTCCTACGAGCAGTACGTC. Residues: CASSPEGGASYEQYV.

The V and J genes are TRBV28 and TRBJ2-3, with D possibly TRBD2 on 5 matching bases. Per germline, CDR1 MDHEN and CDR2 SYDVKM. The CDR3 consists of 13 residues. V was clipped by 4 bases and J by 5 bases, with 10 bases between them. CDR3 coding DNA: TGTGCCAGCAGTTCGGGGTTTCAAGATACGCAGTATTTT. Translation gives CASSSGFQDTQYF.

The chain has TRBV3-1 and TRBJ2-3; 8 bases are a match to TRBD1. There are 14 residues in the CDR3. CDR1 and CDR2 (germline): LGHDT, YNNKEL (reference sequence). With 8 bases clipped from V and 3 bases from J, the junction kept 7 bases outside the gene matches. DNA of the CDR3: TGTGCCAGCTCTCGACAGGGGCCGACAGATACGCAGTATTTT. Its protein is CASSRQGPTDTQYF.

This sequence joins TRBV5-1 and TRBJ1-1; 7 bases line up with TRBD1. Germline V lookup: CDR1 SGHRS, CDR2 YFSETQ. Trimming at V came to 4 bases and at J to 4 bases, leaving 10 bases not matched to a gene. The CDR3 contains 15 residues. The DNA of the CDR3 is TGCGCCAGCAGCGCGATGACAGGGTTGGGCACTGAAGCTTTCTTT. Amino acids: CASSAMTGLGTEAFF.

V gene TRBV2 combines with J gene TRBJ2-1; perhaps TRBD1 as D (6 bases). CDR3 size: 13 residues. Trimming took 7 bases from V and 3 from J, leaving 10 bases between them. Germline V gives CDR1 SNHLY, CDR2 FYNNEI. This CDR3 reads CASTTRGYNEQFF. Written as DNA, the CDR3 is TGTGCCAGCACGACCAGGGGCTACAATGAGCAGTTCTTC.

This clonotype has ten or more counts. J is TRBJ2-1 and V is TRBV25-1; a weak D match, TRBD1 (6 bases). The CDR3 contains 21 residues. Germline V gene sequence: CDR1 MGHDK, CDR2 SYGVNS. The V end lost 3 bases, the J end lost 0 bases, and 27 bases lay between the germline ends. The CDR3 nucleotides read TGTGCCAGCAGTGACGGTCAGGGGAGATCAACTATTCGGGGCTCCTACAATGAGCAGTTCTTC. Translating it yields CASSDGQGRSTIRGSYNEQFF.

The CDR3 spells CASSPPRLNTGELFF. CDR3 coding DNA: TGTGCCAGCAGTCCCCCCCGATTGAACACCGGGGAGCTGTTTTTT. V and J are TRBV27 and TRBJ2-2; D uncertain. CDR3 length: 15 amino acids. Trimming removed 5 bases at V and 1 base at J, with 11 bases between. Looked up from germline, CDR1 is MNHEY and CDR2 is SMNVEV (reference sequence).

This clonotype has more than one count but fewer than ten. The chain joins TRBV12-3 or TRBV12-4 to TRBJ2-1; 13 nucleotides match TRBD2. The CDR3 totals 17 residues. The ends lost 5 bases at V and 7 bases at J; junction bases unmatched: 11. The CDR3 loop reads CASSLHRTSGSLNEQFF. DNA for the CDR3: TGTGCCAGCAGTCTACATCGGACTAGCGGGAGTTTAAATGAGCAGTTCTTC.

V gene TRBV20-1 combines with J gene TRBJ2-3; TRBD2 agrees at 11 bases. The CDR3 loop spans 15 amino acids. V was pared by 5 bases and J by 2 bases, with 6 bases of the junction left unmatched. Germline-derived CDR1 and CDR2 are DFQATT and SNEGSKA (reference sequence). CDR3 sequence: CSAQKTSGITDTQYF. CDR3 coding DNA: TGCAGTGCTCAAAAGACTAGCGGGATCACAGATACGCAGTATTTT.

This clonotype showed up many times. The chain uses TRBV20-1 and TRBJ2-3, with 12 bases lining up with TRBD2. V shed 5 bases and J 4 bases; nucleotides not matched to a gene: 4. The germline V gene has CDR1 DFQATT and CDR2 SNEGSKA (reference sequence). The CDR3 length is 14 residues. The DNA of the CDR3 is TGCAGTGCTCGACTAGCGGGAGTGGCAGATACGCAGTATTTT. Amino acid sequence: CSARLAGVADTQYF.

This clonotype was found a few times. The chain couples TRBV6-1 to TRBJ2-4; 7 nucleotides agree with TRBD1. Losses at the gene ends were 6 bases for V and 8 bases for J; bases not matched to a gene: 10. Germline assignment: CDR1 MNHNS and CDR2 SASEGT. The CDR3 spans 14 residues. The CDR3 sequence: CASSPLQGTDIQYF. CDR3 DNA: TGTGCCAGCAGCCCACTACAGGGGACGGACATTCAGTACTTC.

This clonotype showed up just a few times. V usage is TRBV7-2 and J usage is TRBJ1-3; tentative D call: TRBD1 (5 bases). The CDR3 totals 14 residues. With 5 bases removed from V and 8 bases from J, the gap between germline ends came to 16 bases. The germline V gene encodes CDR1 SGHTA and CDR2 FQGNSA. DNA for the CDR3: TGTGCCAGCAGCAGAGCTGGGGCCGGGGACACCATATATTTT. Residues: CASSRAGAGDTIYF.

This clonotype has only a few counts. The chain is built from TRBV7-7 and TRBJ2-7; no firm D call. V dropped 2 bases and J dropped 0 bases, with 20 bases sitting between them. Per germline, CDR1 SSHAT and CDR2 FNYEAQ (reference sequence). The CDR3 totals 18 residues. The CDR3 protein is CASSLKSPQIAGSYEQYV. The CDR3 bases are TGTGCCAGCAGCTTAAAATCCCCCCAGATTGCAGGCTCCTACGAGCAGTACGTC.

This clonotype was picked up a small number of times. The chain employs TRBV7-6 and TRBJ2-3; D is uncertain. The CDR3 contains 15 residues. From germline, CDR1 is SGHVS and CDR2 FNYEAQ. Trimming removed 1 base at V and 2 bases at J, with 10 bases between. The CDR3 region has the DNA TGTGCCAGCAGCTTAGTCTCCGGGTACACAGATACGCAGTATTTT. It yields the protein CASSLVSGYTDTQYF.

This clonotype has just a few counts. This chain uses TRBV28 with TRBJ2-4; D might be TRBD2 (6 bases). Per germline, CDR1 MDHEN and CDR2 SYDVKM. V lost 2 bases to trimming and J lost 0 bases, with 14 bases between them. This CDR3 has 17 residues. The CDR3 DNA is TGTGCCAGCAGTTTAAACGGAGGGCCCCTAGCCAAAAACATTCAGTACTTC. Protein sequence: CASSLNGGPLAKNIQYF. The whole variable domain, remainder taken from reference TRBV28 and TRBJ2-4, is DVKVTQSSRYLVKRTGEKVFLECVQDMDHENMFWYRQDPGLGLRLIYFSYDVKMKEKGDIPEGYSVSREKKERFSLILESASTNQTSMYLCASSLNGGPLAKNIQYFGAGTRLSVL.

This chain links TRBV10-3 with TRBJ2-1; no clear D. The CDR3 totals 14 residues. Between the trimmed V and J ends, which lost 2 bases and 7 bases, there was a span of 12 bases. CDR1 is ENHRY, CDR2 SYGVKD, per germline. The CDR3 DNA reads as TGTGCCATCAGTGAGAAGGGTGCTTTGAATGAGCAGTTCTTC. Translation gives CAISEKGALNEQFF.

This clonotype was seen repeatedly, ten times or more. The CDR3 protein is CASSLAVVAQPQHF. In nucleotides, the CDR3 is TGTGCCAGCAGTTTAGCAGTGGTTGCTCAGCCCCAGCATTTT. The J gene is TRBJ1-5, the V gene TRBV12-3 or TRBV12-4; D remains unclear. The CDR3 consists of 14 residues. Trimming took 0 bases from V and 6 from J, leaving 9 bases between them.

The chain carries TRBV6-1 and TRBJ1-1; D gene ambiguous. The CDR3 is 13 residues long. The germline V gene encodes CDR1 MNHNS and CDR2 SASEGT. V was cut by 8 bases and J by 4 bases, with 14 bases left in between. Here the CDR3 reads CASDVRGATEAFF. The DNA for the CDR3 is TGTGCCAGCGACGTACGGGGAGCCACTGAAGCTTTCTTT.

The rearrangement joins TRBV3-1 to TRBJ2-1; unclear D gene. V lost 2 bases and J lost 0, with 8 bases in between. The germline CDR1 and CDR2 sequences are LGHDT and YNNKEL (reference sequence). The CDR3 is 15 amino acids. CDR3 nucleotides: TGTGCCAGCAGCCAAAGGACGGGCTCCTACAATGAGCAGTTCTTC. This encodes CASSQRTGSYNEQFF.

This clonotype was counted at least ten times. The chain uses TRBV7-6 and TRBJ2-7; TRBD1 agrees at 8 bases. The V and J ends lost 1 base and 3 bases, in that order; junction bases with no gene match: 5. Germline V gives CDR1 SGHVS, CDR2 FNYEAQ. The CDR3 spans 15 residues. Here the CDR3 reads CASSLDRDRFYEQYF. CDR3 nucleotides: TGTGCCAGCAGCTTAGACCGGGACAGGTTCTACGAGCAGTACTTC.